This T cell receptor (beta chain) comes out of a study of cytomegalovirus exposure and HLA in healthy donors. Study results and limitations: Analyses of presence/absence relied on an assumption of roughly uniform sequencing depth across donors. It was 150 or so TCR beta chains that were listed as cytomegalovirus-associated.

Looked up from germline, CDR1 is SGDLS and CDR2 is YYNGEE. After removal of 0 bases from V and 8 bases from J, the junction contained 8 bases not matched to a gene. The CDR3 runs to 16 residues. Notes on this clone: Antigen unknown.

PCR primers comprised 60 Vbeta and 13 Jbeta primers. This table comes from immunoSEQ multiplex PCR, and its TCRdb copy is limited to in-frame clones, with some not included. Of about 130,000 clones detected, roughly 66% appear once; the ten largest clones hold about 4.3%. V and J are TRBV9 and TRBJ2-1, with 10 bases lining up with TRBD1. The sequence was obtained from a man aged 55 to 70 in good health and CMV-seropositive. Specimen: PBMCs. In nucleotides, the CDR3 is TGTGCCAGCAGCGTAGCTTTGGGACAGGGGAACGATGAGCAGTTCTTC. This sequence encodes CASSVALGQGNDEQFF.